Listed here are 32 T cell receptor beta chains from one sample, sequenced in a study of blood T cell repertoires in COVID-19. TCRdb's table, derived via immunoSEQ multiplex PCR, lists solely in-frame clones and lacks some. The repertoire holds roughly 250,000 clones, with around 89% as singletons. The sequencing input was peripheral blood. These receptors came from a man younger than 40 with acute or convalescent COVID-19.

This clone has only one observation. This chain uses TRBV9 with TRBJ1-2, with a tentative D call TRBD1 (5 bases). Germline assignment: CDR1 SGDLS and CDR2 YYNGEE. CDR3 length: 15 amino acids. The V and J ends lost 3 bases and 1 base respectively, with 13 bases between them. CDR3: CASSGTGDLNYGYTF. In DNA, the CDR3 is TGTGCCAGCAGCGGTACAGGCGATCTTAACTATGGCTACACCTTC.

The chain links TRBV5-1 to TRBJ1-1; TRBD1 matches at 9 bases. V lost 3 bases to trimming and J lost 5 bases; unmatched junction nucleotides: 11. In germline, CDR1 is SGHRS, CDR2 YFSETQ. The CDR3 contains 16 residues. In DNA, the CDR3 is TGCGCCAGCAGCTCCCAAACACAGGGGGCAAGGACTGAAGCTTTCTTT. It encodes CASSSQTQGARTEAFF.

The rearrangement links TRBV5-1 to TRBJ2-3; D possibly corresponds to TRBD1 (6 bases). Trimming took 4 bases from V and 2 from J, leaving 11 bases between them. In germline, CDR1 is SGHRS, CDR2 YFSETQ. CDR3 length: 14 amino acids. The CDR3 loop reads CASSPGQNTDTQYF. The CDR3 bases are TGCGCCAGCAGCCCTGGACAGAACACAGATACGCAGTATTTT.

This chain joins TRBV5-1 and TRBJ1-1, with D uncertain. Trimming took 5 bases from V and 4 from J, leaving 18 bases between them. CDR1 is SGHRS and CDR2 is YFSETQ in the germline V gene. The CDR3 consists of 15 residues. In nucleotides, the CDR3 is TGCGCCAGCAGGATGGGTTGGGCATTGCCCACTGAAGCTTTCTTT. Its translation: CASRMGWALPTEAFF.

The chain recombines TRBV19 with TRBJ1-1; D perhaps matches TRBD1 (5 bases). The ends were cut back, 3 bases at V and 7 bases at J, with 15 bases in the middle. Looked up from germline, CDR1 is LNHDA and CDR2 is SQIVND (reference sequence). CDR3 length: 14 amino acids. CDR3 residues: CASSIRRGGGEAFF. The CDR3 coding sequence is TGTGCCAGTAGTATTCGCCGGGGGGGAGGTGAAGCTTTCTTT. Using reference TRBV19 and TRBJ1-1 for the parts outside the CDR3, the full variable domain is DGGITQSPKYLFRKEGQNVTLSCEQNLNHDAMYWYRQDPGQGLRLIYYSQIVNDFQKGDIAEGYSVSREKKESFPLTVTSAQKNPTAFYLCASSIRRGGGEAFFGQGTRLTVV.

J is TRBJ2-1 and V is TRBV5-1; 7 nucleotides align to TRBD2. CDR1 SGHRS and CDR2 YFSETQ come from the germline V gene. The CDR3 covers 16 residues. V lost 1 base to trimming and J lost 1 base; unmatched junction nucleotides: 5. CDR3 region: CASSLRLAGSYNEQFF. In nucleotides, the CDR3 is TGCGCCAGCAGCTTGAGACTAGCAGGTTCCTACAATGAGCAGTTCTTC.

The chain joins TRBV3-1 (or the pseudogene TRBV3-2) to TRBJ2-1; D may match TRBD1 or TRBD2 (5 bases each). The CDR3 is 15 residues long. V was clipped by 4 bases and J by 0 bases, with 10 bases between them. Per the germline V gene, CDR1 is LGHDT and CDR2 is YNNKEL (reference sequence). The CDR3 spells CASSREGLSYNEQFF. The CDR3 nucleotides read TGTGCCAGCAGCCGAGAGGGGCTCTCCTACAATGAGCAGTTCTTC.

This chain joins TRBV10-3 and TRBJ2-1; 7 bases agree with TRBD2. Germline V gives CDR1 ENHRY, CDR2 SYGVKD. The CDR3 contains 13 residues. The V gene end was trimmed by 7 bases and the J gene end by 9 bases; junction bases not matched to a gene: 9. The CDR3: CAIMGNGGGEQFF. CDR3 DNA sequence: TGTGCCATCATGGGGAACGGCGGGGGTGAGCAGTTCTTC.

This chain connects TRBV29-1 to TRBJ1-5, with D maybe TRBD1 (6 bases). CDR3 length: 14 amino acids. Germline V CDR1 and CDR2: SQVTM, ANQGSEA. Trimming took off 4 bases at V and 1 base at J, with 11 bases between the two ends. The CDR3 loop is CSVVEGVSNQPQHF. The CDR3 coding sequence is TGCAGCGTTGTCGAGGGGGTAAGCAATCAGCCCCAGCATTTT.

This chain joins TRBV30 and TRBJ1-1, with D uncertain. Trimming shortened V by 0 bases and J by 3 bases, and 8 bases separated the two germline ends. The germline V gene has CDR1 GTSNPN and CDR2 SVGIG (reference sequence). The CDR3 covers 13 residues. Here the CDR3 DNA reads TGTGCCTGGAGTGTACAAGTGGACACTGAAGCTTTCTTT. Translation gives CAWSVQVDTEAFF.

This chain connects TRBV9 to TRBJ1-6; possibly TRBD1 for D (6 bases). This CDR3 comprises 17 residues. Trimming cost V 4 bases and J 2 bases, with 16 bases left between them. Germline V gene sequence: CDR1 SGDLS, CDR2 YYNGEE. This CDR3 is CASSSPGAGAYNSPLHF. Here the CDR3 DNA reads TGTGCCAGCAGCTCCCCAGGGGCGGGGGCCTATAATTCACCCCTCCACTTT.

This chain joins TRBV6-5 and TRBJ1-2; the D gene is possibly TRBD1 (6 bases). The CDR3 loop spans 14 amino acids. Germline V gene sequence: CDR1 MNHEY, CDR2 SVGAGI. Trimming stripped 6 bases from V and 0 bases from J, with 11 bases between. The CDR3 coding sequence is TGTGCCAGCAGACAGGGACTATCTAACTATGGCTACACCTTC. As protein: CASRQGLSNYGYTF.

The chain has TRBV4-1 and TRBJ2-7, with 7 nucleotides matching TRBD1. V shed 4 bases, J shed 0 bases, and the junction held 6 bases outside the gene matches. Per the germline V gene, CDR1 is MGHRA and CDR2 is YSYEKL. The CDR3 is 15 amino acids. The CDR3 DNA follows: TGCGCCAGCAGCCTCCGACAGGGCACCTCCTACGAGCAGTACTTC. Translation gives CASSLRQGTSYEQYF.

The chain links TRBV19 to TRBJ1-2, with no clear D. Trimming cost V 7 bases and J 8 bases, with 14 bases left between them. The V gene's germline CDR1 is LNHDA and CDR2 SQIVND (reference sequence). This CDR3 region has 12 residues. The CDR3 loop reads CASNLGAGGYTF. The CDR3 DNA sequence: TGTGCCAGTAATCTTGGAGCCGGGGGCTACACCTTC.

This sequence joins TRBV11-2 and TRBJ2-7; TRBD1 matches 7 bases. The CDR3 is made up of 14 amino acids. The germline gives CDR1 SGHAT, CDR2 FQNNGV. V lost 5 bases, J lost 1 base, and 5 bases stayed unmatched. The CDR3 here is CASSPDRVSYEQYF. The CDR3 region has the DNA TGTGCCAGCAGCCCTGACAGGGTGTCCTACGAGCAGTACTTC.

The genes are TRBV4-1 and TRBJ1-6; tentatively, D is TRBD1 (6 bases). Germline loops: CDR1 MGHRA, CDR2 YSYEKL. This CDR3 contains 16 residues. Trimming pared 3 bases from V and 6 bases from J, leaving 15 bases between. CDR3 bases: TGCGCCAGCAGCCACGAACCACAGGGTCGTAATTCACCCCTCCACTTT. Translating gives CASSHEPQGRNSPLHF.

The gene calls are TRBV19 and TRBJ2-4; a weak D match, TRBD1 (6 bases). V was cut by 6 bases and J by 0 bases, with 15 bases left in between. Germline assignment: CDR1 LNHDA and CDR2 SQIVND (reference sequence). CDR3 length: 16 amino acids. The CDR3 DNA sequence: TGTGCCAGTAGCTTTGGGACAAACCTAGCCAAAAACATTCAGTACTTC. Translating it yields CASSFGTNLAKNIQYF.

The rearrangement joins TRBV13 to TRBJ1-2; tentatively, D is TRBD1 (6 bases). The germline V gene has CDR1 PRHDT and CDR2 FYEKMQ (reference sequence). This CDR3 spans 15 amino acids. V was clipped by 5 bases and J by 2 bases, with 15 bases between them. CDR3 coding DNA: TGTGCCAGCAGCCCCGGACAGTCTGGGAACTATGGCTACACCTTC. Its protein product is CASSPGQSGNYGYTF.

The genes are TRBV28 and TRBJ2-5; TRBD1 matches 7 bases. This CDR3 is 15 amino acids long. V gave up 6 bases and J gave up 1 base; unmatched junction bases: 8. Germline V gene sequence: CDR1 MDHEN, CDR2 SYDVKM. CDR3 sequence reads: CASRKDRAPQETQYF. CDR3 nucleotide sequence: TGTGCCAGCAGAAAAGACAGGGCCCCCCAAGAGACCCAGTACTTC.

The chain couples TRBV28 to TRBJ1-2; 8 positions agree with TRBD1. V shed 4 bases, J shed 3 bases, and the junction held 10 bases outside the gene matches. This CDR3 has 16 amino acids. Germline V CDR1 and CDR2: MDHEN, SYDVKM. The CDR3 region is CASSSAPGGFDYGYTF. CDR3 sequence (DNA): TGTGCCAGCAGTTCCGCCCCAGGGGGCTTCGACTATGGCTACACCTTC.

This chain's CDR3 is CASSLATAGANVLTF. Here the CDR3 DNA reads TGCGCCAGCAGCTTGGCAACAGCTGGGGCCAACGTCCTGACTTTC. The chain carries TRBV5-1 and TRBJ2-6; D gene uncertain. The germline V gene encodes CDR1 SGHRS and CDR2 YFSETQ. The CDR3 sequence is 15 residues long. With 0 bases removed from V and 2 bases from J, the gap between germline ends came to 6 bases.

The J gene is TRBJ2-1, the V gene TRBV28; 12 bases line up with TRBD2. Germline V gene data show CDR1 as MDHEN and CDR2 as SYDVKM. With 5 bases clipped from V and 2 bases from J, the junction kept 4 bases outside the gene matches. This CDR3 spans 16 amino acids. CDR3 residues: CASSETSGGTYNEQFF. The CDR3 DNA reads TGTGCCAGCAGTGAAACTAGCGGGGGGACCTACAATGAGCAGTTCTTC. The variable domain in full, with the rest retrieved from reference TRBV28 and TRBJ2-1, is DVKVTQSSRYLVKRTGEKVFLECVQDMDHENMFWYRQDPGLGLRLIYFSYDVKMKEKGDIPEGYSVSREKKERFSLILESASTNQTSMYLCASSETSGGTYNEQFFGPGTRLTVL.

Written as DNA, the CDR3 is TGTGCCAGCAGCCCCATCATGAACACTGAAGCTTTCTTT. It codes for CASSPIMNTEAFF. V is TRBV7-9 and J is TRBJ1-1; D unresolved. Trimming removed 5 bases from V and 0 bases from J, with 7 bases in between. The CDR3 spans 13 residues. The germline CDR1 and CDR2 sequences are SEHNR and FQNEAQ (reference sequence).

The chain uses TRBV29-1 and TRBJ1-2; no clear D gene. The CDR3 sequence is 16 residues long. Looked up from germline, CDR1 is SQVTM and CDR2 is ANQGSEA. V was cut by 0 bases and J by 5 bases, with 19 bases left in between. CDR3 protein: CSVEDPRKPVGYGYTF. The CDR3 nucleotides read TGCAGCGTTGAAGATCCGAGAAAACCCGTCGGGTATGGCTACACCTTC.

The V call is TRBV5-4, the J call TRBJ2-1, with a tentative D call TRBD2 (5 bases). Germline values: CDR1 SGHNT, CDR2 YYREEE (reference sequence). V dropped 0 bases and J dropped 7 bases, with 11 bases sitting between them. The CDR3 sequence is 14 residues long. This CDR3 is CASSLDPGSNEQFF. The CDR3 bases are TGTGCCAGCAGCTTGGATCCGGGGTCTAATGAGCAGTTCTTC.

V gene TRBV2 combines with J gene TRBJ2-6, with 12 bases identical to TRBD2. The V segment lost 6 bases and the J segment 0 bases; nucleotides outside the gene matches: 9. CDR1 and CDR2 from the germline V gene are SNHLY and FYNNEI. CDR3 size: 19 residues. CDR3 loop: CASSTGLAGFSSGANVLTF. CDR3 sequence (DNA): TGTGCCAGCAGCACAGGACTAGCGGGATTTAGCTCTGGGGCCAACGTCCTGACTTTC.

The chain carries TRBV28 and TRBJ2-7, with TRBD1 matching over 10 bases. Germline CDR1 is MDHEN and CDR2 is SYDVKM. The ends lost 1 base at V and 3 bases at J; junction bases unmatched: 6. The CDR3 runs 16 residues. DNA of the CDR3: TGTGCCAGCAGTTTATTGCCCGGGACAGGGGACTACGAGCAGTACTTC. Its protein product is CASSLLPGTGDYEQYF.

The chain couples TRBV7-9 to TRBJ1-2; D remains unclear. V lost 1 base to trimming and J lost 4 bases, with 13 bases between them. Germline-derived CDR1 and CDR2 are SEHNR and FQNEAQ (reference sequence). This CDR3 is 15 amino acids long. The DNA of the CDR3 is TGTGCCAGCAGCTTAGGTATCGAGGCGTCCTATGGCTACACCTTC. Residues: CASSLGIEASYGYTF.

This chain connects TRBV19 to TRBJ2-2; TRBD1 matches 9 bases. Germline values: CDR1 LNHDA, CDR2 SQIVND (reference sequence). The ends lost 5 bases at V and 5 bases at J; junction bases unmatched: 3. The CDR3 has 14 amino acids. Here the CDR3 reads CASSAGQGTGELFF. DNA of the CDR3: TGTGCCAGTAGTGCGGGACAGGGAACCGGGGAGCTGTTTTTT.

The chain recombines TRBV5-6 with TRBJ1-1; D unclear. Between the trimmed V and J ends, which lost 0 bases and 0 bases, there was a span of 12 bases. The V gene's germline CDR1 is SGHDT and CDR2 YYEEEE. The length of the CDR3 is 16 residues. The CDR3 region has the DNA TGTGCCAGCAGCTTGGGTCTGACAAATCTGAACACTGAAGCTTTCTTT. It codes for CASSLGLTNLNTEAFF. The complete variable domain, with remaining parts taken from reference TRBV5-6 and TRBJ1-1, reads DAGVTQSPTHLIKTRGQQVTLRCSPKSGHDTVSWYQQALGQGPQFIFQYYEEEERQRGNFPDRFSGHQFPNYSSELNVNALLLGDSALYLCASSLGLTNLNTEAFFGQGTRLTVV.

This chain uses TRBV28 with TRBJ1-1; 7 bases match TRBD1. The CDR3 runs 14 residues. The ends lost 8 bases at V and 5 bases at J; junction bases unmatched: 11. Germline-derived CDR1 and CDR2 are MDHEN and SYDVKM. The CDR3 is CASGPGQRRTEAFF. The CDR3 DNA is TGTGCCAGCGGCCCGGGACAGCGAAGGACTGAAGCTTTCTTT.

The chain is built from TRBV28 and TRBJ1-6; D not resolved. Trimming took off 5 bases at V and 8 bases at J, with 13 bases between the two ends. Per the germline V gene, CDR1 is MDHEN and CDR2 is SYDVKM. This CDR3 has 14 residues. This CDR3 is CASSAYRVYSPLHF. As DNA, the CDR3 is TGTGCCAGCAGTGCATATAGAGTCTATTCACCCCTCCACTTT.